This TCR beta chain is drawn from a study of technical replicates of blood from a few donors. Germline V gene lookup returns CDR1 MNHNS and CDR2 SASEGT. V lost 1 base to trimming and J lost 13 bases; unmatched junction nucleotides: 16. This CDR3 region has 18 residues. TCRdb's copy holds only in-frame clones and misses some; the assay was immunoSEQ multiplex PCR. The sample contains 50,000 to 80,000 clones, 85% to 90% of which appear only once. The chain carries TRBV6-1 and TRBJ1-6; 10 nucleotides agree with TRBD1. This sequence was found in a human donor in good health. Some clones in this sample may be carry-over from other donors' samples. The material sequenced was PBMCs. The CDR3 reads CASSEGRILDRGRVPLHF. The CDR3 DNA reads TGTGCCAGCAGTGAAGGCAGGATCTTAGACAGGGGGCGCGTCCCCCTCCACTTT.